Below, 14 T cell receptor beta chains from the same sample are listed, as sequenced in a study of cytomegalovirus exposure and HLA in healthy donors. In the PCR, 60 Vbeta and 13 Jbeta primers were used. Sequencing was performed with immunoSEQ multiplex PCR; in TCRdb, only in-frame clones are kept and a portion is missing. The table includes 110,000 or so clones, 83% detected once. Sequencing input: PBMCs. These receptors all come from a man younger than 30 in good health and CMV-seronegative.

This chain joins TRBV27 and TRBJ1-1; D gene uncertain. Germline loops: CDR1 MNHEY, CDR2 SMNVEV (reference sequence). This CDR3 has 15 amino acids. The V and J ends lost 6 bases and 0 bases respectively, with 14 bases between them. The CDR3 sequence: CASSRVGFMNTEAFF. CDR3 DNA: TGTGCCAGCAGCCGGGTCGGTTTTATGAACACTGAAGCTTTCTTT.

The CDR3 nucleotides read TGTGCCAGCAGTTACTCGAGCTCCTACGAGCAGTACTTC. Translating it yields CASSYSSSYEQYF. This sequence joins TRBV6-6 and TRBJ2-7; D gene ambiguous. Germline CDR1 MNHNY, CDR2 SVGAGI (reference sequence). The ends were cut back, 0 bases at V and 0 bases at J, with 3 bases in the middle. This CDR3 has 13 amino acids.

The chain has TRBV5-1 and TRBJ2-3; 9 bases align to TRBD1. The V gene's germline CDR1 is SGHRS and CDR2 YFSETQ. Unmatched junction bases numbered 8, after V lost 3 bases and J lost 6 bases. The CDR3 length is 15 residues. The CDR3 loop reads CASSSGGQGFDTQYF. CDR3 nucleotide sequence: TGCGCCAGCAGCTCCGGGGGACAGGGCTTCGATACGCAGTATTTT. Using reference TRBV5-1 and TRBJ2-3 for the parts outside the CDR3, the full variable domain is KAGVTQTPRYLIKTRGQQVTLSCSPISGHRSVSWYQQTPGQGLQFLFEYFSETQRNKGNFPGRFSGRQFSNSRSEMNVSTLELGDSALYLCASSSGGQGFDTQYFGPGTRLTVL.

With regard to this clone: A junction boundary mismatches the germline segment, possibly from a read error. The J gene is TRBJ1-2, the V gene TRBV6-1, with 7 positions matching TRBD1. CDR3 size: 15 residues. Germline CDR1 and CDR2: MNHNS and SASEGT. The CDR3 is CAISEEGAANYGYTF. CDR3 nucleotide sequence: TGTGCCATCAGTGAAGAGGGGGCGGCTAACTATGGCTACACCTTC.

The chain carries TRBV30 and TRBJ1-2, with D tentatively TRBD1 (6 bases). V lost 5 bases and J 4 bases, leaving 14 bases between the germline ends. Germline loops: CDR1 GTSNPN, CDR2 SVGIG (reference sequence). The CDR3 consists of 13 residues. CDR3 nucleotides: TGTGCCTGGGGTCTTCAGGGGCCCTATGGCTACACCTTC. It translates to CAWGLQGPYGYTF.

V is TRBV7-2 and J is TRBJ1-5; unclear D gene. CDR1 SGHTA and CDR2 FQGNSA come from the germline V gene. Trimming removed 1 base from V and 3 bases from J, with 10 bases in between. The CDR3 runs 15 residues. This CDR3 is CASSLGRSHNQPQHF. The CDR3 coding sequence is TGTGCCAGCAGCTTAGGGCGGTCCCACAATCAGCCCCAGCATTTT.

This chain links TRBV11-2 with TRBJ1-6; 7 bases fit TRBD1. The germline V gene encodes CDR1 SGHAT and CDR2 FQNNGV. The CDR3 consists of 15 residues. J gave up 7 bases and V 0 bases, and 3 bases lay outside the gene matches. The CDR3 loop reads CASSLEPGGNSPLHF. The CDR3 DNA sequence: TGTGCCAGCAGCTTAGAGCCAGGGGGGAATTCACCCCTCCACTTT.

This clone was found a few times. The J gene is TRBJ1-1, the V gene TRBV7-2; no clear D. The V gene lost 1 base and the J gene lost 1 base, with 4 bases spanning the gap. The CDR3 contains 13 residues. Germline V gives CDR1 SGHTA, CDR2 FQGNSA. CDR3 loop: CASSLDRNTEAFF. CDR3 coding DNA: TGTGCCAGCAGCTTAGACAGGAACACTGAAGCTTTCTTT.

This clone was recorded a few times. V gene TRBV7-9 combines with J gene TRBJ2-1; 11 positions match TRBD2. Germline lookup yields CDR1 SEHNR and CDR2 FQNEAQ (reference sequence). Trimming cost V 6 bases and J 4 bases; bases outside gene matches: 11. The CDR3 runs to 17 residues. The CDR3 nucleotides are TGTGCCAGCAGGGTCATACTAGCGGGAGCCCCATACAATGAGCAGTTCTTC. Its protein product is CASRVILAGAPYNEQFF.

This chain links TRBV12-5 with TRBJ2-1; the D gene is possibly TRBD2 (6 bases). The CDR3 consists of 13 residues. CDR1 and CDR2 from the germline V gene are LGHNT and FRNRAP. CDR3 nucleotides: TGTGCGAATGGGGAGGCGGGTCCACATGAGCAGTTCTTC. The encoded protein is CANGEAGPHEQFF.

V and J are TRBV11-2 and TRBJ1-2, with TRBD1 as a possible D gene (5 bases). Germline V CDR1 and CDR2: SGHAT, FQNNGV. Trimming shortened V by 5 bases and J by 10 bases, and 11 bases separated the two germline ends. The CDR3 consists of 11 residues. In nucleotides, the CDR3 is TGTGCCAGCAGCCCGGGGCGGGACTACACCTTC. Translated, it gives CASSPGRDYTF.

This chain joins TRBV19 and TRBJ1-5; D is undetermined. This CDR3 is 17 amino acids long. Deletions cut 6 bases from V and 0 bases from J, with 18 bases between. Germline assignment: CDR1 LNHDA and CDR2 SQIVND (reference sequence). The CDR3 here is CASRTTPGHNSNQPQHF. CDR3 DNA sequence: TGTGCCAGTAGAACCACCCCGGGTCATAATAGCAATCAGCCCCAGCATTTT.

The CDR3 is CASSEFRGLAEQYF. The CDR3 DNA sequence: TGTGCCAGCAGTGAATTCAGGGGGCTCGCCGAGCAGTACTTC. V gene TRBV25-1 combines with J gene TRBJ2-7; 8 nucleotides line up with TRBD1. The CDR3 runs to 14 residues. CDR1 MGHDK and CDR2 SYGVNS come from the germline V gene. J gave up 6 bases and V 1 base, and 5 bases lay outside the gene matches.

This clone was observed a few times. CDR3 residues: CASSAGREKLFF. As DNA, the CDR3 is TGTGCCAGCAGTGCAGGAAGAGAAAAACTGTTTTTT. This chain links TRBV28 with TRBJ1-4, with D hard to call. CDR1 is MDHEN, CDR2 SYDVKM, per germline. The CDR3 runs 12 residues. V was trimmed by 5 bases and J by 8 bases, leaving 9 bases between them.